A single sample is the source of the 22 T cell receptor beta chains below, sequenced in a study of shared clonotypes between healthy human individuals (TCRdb year 2020). The library was generated by the immunoSEQ multiplex PCR assay. TCRdb mirrors the immuneACCESS table, restricted to in-frame sequences. Some clones are absent from its copies; in checked studies, under half trace to an unresolved V gene, and the reason for the others is unknown. The sample table holds over 2 million clones, of which 85% to 95% were seen once. The ten largest clonotypes hold 1.1% of the sample. For the CD8 naive samples, CD45RO-negative cells were positively selected for CCR7, yielding a CD45RA+CCR7+ population from which TemRA cells were excluded. The specimen was naive CD8+ T cells sorted from blood. The sample's cell subset or site, from its label and the paper: CD45RA+CCR7+. Every receptor here comes from a man younger than 30 in good health.

The chain has TRBV5-4 and TRBJ2-5; D is unclear. The CDR3 consists of 14 residues. Per germline, CDR1 SGHNT and CDR2 YYREEE (reference sequence). V gave up 2 bases and J gave up 2 bases, with 10 bases separating them. The CDR3 bases are TGTGCCAGCAGCTTAGACTTAGGGCAAGAGACCCAGTACTTC. Its protein product is CASSLDLGQETQYF.

The chain joins TRBV5-4 to TRBJ2-2; D is ambiguous. Trimming took off 2 bases at V and 3 bases at J, with 11 bases between the two ends. This CDR3 comprises 15 residues. Germline lookup yields CDR1 SGHNT and CDR2 YYREEE (reference sequence). As DNA, the CDR3 is TGTGCCAGCAGCTTCTCGGACCCGGACACCGGGGAGCTGTTTTTT. Amino acid sequence: CASSFSDPDTGELFF.

This sequence joins TRBV14 and TRBJ2-7; 8 nucleotides match TRBD1. CDR1 and CDR2 from the germline V gene are SGHDN and FVKESK. This CDR3 comprises 12 residues. V gave up 5 bases and J gave up 5 bases; unmatched junction bases: 2. CDR3 bases: TGTGCCAGCAGCAAGACAGGGGACGAGCAGTACTTC. This sequence encodes CASSKTGDEQYF. Filled out from reference TRBV14 and TRBJ2-7, the complete variable domain reads EAGVTQFPSHSVIEKGQTVTLRCDPISGHDNLYWYRRVMGKEIKFLLHFVKESKQDESGMPNNRFLAERTGGTYSTLKVQPAELEDSGVYFCASSKTGDEQYFGPGTRLTVT.

Concerning this clone itself: In the same sample, other DNA sequences code for this CDR3. CDR3 protein: CASSLGGSSNQPQHF. CDR3 in DNA: TGCGCCAGCAGCTTGGGGGGCTCTAGCAATCAGCCCCAGCATTTT. The chain couples TRBV5-1 to TRBJ1-5, with D perhaps TRBD1 (5 bases). Germline V lookup: CDR1 SGHRS, CDR2 YFSETQ. V lost 0 bases and J lost 0, with 7 bases in between. The CDR3 length is 15 residues.

CDR3 DNA: TGCAGCGTTCCCGGAAAGGGGACAGGGCCCACTGAAGCTTTCTTT. Protein product: CSVPGKGTGPTEAFF. The chain couples TRBV29-1 to TRBJ1-1; 9 positions agree with TRBD1. The CDR3 length is 15 residues. Trimming removed 5 bases from V and 4 bases from J; junction bases left unmatched: 11. Germline loops: CDR1 SQVTM, CDR2 ANQGSEA.

This clone came up once. The V gene is TRBV6-5, the J gene TRBJ1-1, with D possibly being TRBD1 (5 bases). V lost 6 bases, J lost 1 base, and 12 bases lay in between. Germline assignment: CDR1 MNHEY and CDR2 SVGAGI. The CDR3 runs to 14 residues. The CDR3 DNA reads as TGTGCCAGCAGGAAAAGGGGCCAGAACACTGAAGCTTTCTTT. Translated: CASRKRGQNTEAFF.

The chain uses TRBV4-1 and TRBJ2-2; D gene uncertain. The CDR3 is 15 amino acids. Germline assignment: CDR1 MGHRA and CDR2 YSYEKL. V was pared by 1 base and J by 2 bases, with 8 bases between. CDR3 DNA: TGCGCCAGCAGCCAAGGACTGACCAACACCGGGGAGCTGTTTTTT. Its translation: CASSQGLTNTGELFF.

The chain is built from TRBV27 and TRBJ2-3; perhaps D is TRBD1 or TRBD2 (6 bases each). Germline CDR1 reads MNHEY; CDR2 reads SMNVEV (reference sequence). CDR3 size: 15 residues. Trimming removed 5 bases at V and 0 bases at J, with 12 bases between. This chain's CDR3 is CASSPSGASTDTQYF. CDR3 nucleotide sequence: TGTGCCAGCAGTCCGTCGGGGGCTAGCACAGATACGCAGTATTTT.

This clone was picked up one time. V usage is TRBV2 and J usage is TRBJ2-7; 8 nucleotides align to TRBD2. Per the germline V gene, CDR1 is SNHLY and CDR2 is FYNNEI. This CDR3 has 15 residues. V lost 4 bases and J lost 2; bases outside the gene matches: 7. The CDR3 protein is CASSATSATTYEQYF. The DNA for the CDR3 is TGTGCCAGCAGTGCGACTAGCGCCACTACCTACGAGCAGTACTTC.

The chain carries TRBV7-2 and TRBJ1-5, with D possibly TRBD1 on 5 matching bases. The CDR3 is 15 residues long. Trimming left V 2 bases short and J 5 bases short, with 13 bases between. Per the germline V gene, CDR1 is SGHTA and CDR2 is FQGNSA. The CDR3 here is CASSLTHRLDQPQHF. Here the CDR3 DNA reads TGTGCCAGCAGCTTAACCCACAGGTTGGATCAGCCCCAGCATTTT.

CDR3 protein: CATSRQVQETQYF. The DNA of the CDR3 is TGTGCCACCAGCAGACAGGTCCAAGAGACCCAGTACTTC. The gene calls are TRBV15 and TRBJ2-5; no clear D gene. V was trimmed by 2 bases and J by 1 base, leaving 5 bases between them. The CDR3 is 13 residues long. CDR1 and CDR2 from the germline V gene are LNHNV and YYDKDF (reference sequence).

V usage is TRBV5-1 and J usage is TRBJ2-2; 7 nucleotides line up with TRBD2. The germline CDR1 and CDR2 sequences are SGHRS and YFSETQ. With V trimmed by 3 bases and J by 4 bases, 3 bases remained unmatched. This CDR3 has 14 amino acids. CDR3 bases: TGCGCCAGCAGCTATGGGAGGGGCACCGGGGAGCTGTTTTTT. Its translation is CASSYGRGTGELFF.

The chain combines TRBV6-5 with TRBJ2-7; 7 bases are shared with TRBD2. The germline V gene encodes CDR1 MNHEY and CDR2 SVGAGI. CDR3 length: 15 residues. The trim removed 0 bases at V and 2 bases at J, leaving 4 bases unmatched. Here the CDR3 DNA reads TGTGCCAGCAGTTACTCAGCCGGACTAGCCTACGAGCAGTACTTC. Its protein product is CASSYSAGLAYEQYF.

This clone has just one count. The chain couples TRBV5-1 to TRBJ1-1, with no clear D. Trimming took off 0 bases at V and 4 bases at J, with 13 bases between the two ends. CDR3 length equals 15 residues. Germline values: CDR1 SGHRS, CDR2 YFSETQ. The CDR3 DNA follows: TGCGCCAGCAGCTTGGGGGATCCAGTTAGCACTGAAGCTTTCTTT. Translated: CASSLGDPVSTEAFF.

The chain joins TRBV5-1 to TRBJ1-2; D ambiguous. The CDR3 runs to 13 residues. V lost 4 bases to trimming and J lost 6 bases, with 13 bases between them. The V gene's germline CDR1 is SGHRS and CDR2 YFSETQ. The CDR3: CASSIGLGDGYTF. Here the CDR3 DNA reads TGCGCCAGCAGCATAGGACTGGGCGATGGCTACACCTTC.

The gene calls are TRBV21-1 and TRBJ2-7; the table gives TRBD1 as D, unverified against the DNA. TRBV21-1 is termed a pseudogene. This CDR3 spans 15 amino acids. The CDR3 DNA reads as TGTGCCAGCAGCGATTTACAGGCCCCCCCCTACGAGCAGTACTTC. Protein sequence: CASSDLQAPPYEQYF.

The gene calls are TRBV7-9 and TRBJ2-3, with D perhaps matching TRBD2 (5 bases). The CDR3 covers 16 residues. The V gene's germline CDR1 is SEHNR and CDR2 FQNEAQ (reference sequence). Trimming pared 1 base from V and 0 bases from J, leaving 11 bases between. Here the CDR3 DNA reads TGTGCCAGCAGCTTAGGGGCTAGCAGTAGCACAGATACGCAGTATTTT. Translated, it gives CASSLGASSSTDTQYF.

The V gene is TRBV19, the J gene TRBJ2-7; weak D call: TRBD1 (6 bases). The CDR3 length is 14 residues. Germline loops: CDR1 LNHDA, CDR2 SQIVND (reference sequence). Trimming removed 3 bases from V and 1 base from J, with 10 bases in between. The chain's CDR3 is CASSMSDRSYEQYF. The CDR3 coding sequence is TGTGCCAGTAGTATGTCGGACAGATCCTACGAGCAGTACTTC.

The gene calls are TRBV7-9 and TRBJ2-3; weak D call: TRBD2 (6 bases). Germline loops: CDR1 SEHNR, CDR2 FQNEAQ (reference sequence). Trimming stripped 1 base from V and 4 bases from J, with 15 bases between. CDR3 size: 16 residues. CDR3: CASSLVSGPWADTQYF. The CDR3 DNA reads as TGTGCCAGCAGCTTAGTGAGCGGGCCTTGGGCAGATACGCAGTATTTT.

V and J are TRBV18 and TRBJ2-6; D is ambiguous. This CDR3 has 17 residues. Trimming removed 0 bases at V and 1 base at J, with 10 bases between. In germline, CDR1 is KGHSH, CDR2 LQKENI. The CDR3 protein is CASSPPLVRSGANVLTF. For the CDR3, the DNA is TGTGCCAGCTCACCACCGCTAGTAAGATCTGGGGCCAACGTCCTGACTTTC.

V gene TRBV5-6 combines with J gene TRBJ2-1, with 8 bases fitting TRBD2. Trimming at V came to 2 bases and at J to 0 bases, leaving 10 bases not matched to a gene. This CDR3 is built from 18 residues. CDR1 SGHDT and CDR2 YYEEEE come from the germline V gene. The CDR3 DNA follows: TGTGCCAGCAGCTTCAGACCTAGCGGGTACCTCTCCTACAATGAGCAGTTCTTC. Translating it yields CASSFRPSGYLSYNEQFF.

The chain uses TRBV11-3 and TRBJ2-7; TRBD1 agrees at 7 bases. The length of the CDR3 is 12 residues. CDR1 and CDR2 (germline): SGHNT, YENEEA. V lost 5 bases, J lost 8 bases, and 6 bases stayed unmatched. The CDR3, as DNA: TGTGCCAGCAGCACTCAAAGGGGGCAGCAGTACTTC. Amino acid sequence: CASSTQRGQQYF.